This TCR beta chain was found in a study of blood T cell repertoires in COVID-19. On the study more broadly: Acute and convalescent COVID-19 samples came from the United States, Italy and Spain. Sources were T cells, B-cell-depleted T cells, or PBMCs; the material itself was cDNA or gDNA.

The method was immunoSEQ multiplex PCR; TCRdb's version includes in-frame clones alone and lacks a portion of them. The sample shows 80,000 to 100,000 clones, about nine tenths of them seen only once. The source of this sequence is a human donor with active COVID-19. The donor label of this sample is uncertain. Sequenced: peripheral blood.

CDR3 in amino acids: CASSLDRYEQYF. CDR3 DNA: TGTGCCAGCAGCTTAGATCGGTACGAGCAGTACTTC. The rearrangement links TRBV11-2 to TRBJ2-7; D call uncertain. Germline lookup yields CDR1 SGHAT and CDR2 FQNNGV. The CDR3 spans 12 residues. V was shortened by 0 bases and J by 4 bases, with 4 bases between the two germline ends.